The 10 T cell receptor beta chains below come from one sample, sequenced in a study of cytomegalovirus exposure and HLA in healthy donors. PCR was performed using 60 Vbeta and 13 Jbeta primers. TCRdb's table, derived via immunoSEQ multiplex PCR, lists solely in-frame clones and lacks some. The sample lists around 94,000 clones; 50% to 70% were seen once. Sample: PBMCs. The receptors stem from a human donor in good health.

This clone appeared a single time. The gene calls are TRBV28 and TRBJ2-1; 10 nucleotides agree with TRBD2. This CDR3 spans 17 amino acids. Trimming took 6 bases from V and 3 from J; bases not matched to a gene: 11. Germline V gives CDR1 MDHEN, CDR2 SYDVKM. This CDR3 reads CASSPKLAGLNYNEQFF. As DNA, the CDR3 is TGTGCCAGCAGCCCCAAACTAGCGGGGCTTAACTACAATGAGCAGTTCTTC.

The chain carries TRBV28 and TRBJ1-5, with D unresolved. CDR1 and CDR2 from the germline V gene are MDHEN and SYDVKM. CDR3 size: 12 residues. V was cut by 2 bases and J by 9 bases, with 8 bases left in between. The DNA of the CDR3 is TGTGCCAGCAGTTTACCCCGGGGGCCCCAGCATTTT. It translates to CASSLPRGPQHF.

The chain is built from TRBV6-4 and TRBJ2-3; 10 nucleotides align to TRBD2. V was pared by 0 bases and J by 0 bases, with 0 bases of the junction left unmatched. This CDR3 has 16 amino acids. Per the germline V gene, CDR1 is MRHNA and CDR2 is SNTAGT. In DNA, the CDR3 is TGTGCCAGCAGTGACTCGACTAGCGGGAGCACAGATACGCAGTATTTT. Translation gives CASSDSTSGSTDTQYF.

This chain connects TRBV5-1 to TRBJ2-2; D is ambiguous. Germline loops: CDR1 SGHRS, CDR2 YFSETQ. Trimming removed 4 bases from V and 4 bases from J, with 11 bases in between. CDR3 length: 14 amino acids. The CDR3 loop is CASSTTQSTGELFF. CDR3 bases: TGCGCCAGCAGCACAACACAGAGCACCGGGGAGCTGTTTTTT.

V usage is TRBV6-1 and J usage is TRBJ2-7; weak D call: TRBD2 (6 bases). Germline V CDR1 and CDR2: MNHNS, SASEGT. Trimming shortened V by 7 bases and J by 1 base, and 11 bases separated the two germline ends. The CDR3 contains 13 residues. This CDR3 reads CASTLGTSYEQYF. DNA for the CDR3: TGTGCCAGCACACTGGGGACTTCCTACGAGCAGTACTTC.

This clone was seen just once. V and J are TRBV5-1 and TRBJ2-7; D perhaps matches TRBD2 (5 bases). The CDR3 totals 13 residues. Trimming removed 1 base at V and 3 bases at J, with 8 bases between. Germline V lookup: CDR1 SGHRS, CDR2 YFSETQ. The CDR3 loop is CASSLYEGYEQYF. CDR3 coding DNA: TGCGCCAGCAGCTTGTATGAGGGCTACGAGCAGTACTTC. The entire variable domain, with the rest obtained from reference TRBV5-1 and TRBJ2-7, is as follows: KAGVTQTPRYLIKTRGQQVTLSCSPISGHRSVSWYQQTPGQGLQFLFEYFSETQRNKGNFPGRFSGRQFSNSRSEMNVSTLELGDSALYLCASSLYEGYEQYFGPGTRLTVT.

On this clone itself: Other DNA sequences in the sample encode the same CDR3. The gene calls are TRBV25-1 and TRBJ1-1; 7 nucleotides line up with TRBD1. Trimming cost V 3 bases and J 7 bases; bases outside gene matches: 8. The CDR3 has 14 residues. Germline values: CDR1 MGHDK, CDR2 SYGVNS. The CDR3 spells CASSERGQVVEAFF. CDR3 nucleotide sequence: TGTGCCAGCAGTGAGAGGGGGCAGGTCGTTGAAGCTTTCTTT. Drawing the rest from reference TRBV25-1 and TRBJ1-1, the complete variable domain is EADIYQTPRYLVIGTGKKITLECSQTMGHDKMYWYQQDPGMELHLIHYSYGVNSTEKGDLSSESTVSRIRTEHFPLTLESARPSHTSQYLCASSERGQVVEAFFGQGTRLTVV.

V and J are TRBV19 and TRBJ2-7; 10 bases map to TRBD2. The CDR3 covers 15 residues. Trimming took 5 bases from V and 2 from J; bases not matched to a gene: 6. The germline gives CDR1 LNHDA, CDR2 SQIVND (reference sequence). Here the CDR3 DNA reads TGTGCCAGTAGTTCTCTAGCGGGAGTCGCCTACGAGCAGTACTTC. Its translation: CASSSLAGVAYEQYF.

This chain joins TRBV2 and TRBJ2-7; TRBD1 is a possible D gene (6 bases). Per the germline V gene, CDR1 is SNHLY and CDR2 is FYNNEI. Between the trimmed V and J ends, which lost 3 bases and 2 bases, there was a span of 14 bases. The CDR3 runs to 15 residues. The CDR3 nucleotides read TGTGCCAGCAGTGACACAGGGACCCCACCCTACGAGCAGTACTTC. Protein product: CASSDTGTPPYEQYF. The full variable domain, its missing parts supplied by reference TRBV2 and TRBJ2-7, is EPEVTQTPSHQVTQMGQEVILRCVPISNHLYFYWYRQILGQKVEFLVSFYNNEISEKSEIFDDQFSVERPDGSNFTLKIRSTKLEDSAMYFCASSDTGTPPYEQYFGPGTRLTVT.

Points on this clone: Compared with germline, one end of the junction differs, possibly owing to a read error. This chain connects TRBV10-3 to TRBJ2-7, with a possible D match to TRBD2 (7 bases). The germline V gene has CDR1 ENHRY and CDR2 SYGVKD. The CDR3 contains 16 residues. The CDR3 loop is CAISESGGGHGRYRHF. The CDR3 coding sequence is TGTGCCATCAGTGAGTCGGGGGGGGGACACGGCCGCTACAGACACTTC.